Presented here are 14 T cell receptor beta chains from one specimen sequenced in a study of cytomegalovirus exposure and HLA in healthy donors. The PCR used 60 Vbeta and 13 Jbeta primers. Libraries were prepared by immunoSEQ multiplex PCR; TCRdb keeps only in-frame clonotypes and omits some of them. The sample lists some 220,000 clones, roughly 91% occurring once. Sequencing was done on a sample of PBMCs. Every receptor here comes from a woman aged 18-29 years in good health and CMV-seronegative.

The genes are TRBV5-1 and TRBJ2-1; 9 bases are a match to TRBD2. This CDR3 contains 14 residues. Germline trimming cut 4 bases from V and 5 bases from J; bases unmatched to any gene: 4. Germline V gene data show CDR1 as SGHRS and CDR2 as YFSETQ. This CDR3 reads CASSRLAANNEQFF. The CDR3 region has the DNA TGCGCCAGCAGCCGACTAGCGGCCAACAATGAGCAGTTCTTC.

The chain uses TRBV6-4 and TRBJ2-7; D is uncertain. Germline V gene data show CDR1 as MRHNA and CDR2 as SNTAGT. This CDR3 comprises 11 residues. V was cut by 2 bases and J by 11 bases, with 10 bases left in between. CDR3 loop: CASSDLGRKYF. CDR3 DNA: TGTGCCAGCAGTGACCTCGGCAGGAAGTACTTC.

The rearrangement links TRBV6-5 to TRBJ2-7; 7 bases map to TRBD1. The CDR3 has 13 residues. The V gene's germline CDR1 is MNHEY and CDR2 SVGAGI. Trimming removed 6 bases from V and 6 bases from J; junction bases left unmatched: 8. The CDR3 spells CASRVPRGPEQYF. The CDR3 bases are TGTGCCAGCAGAGTACCGAGGGGGCCCGAGCAGTACTTC.

The chain carries TRBV2 and TRBJ2-5; a possible D gene is TRBD2 (5 bases). The germline V gene has CDR1 SNHLY and CDR2 FYNNEI. The CDR3 sequence is 16 residues long. V lost 5 bases to trimming and J lost 11 bases, with 27 bases between them. The DNA for the CDR3 is TGTGCCAGCAGTTCCCCCTGGAAGGATCCCGTGTGGGAGCAGTACTTC. Its protein is CASSSPWKDPVWEQYF. Drawing the rest from reference TRBV2 and TRBJ2-5, the complete variable domain is EPEVTQTPSHQVTQMGQEVILRCVPISNHLYFYWYRQILGQKVEFLVSFYNNEISEKSEIFDDQFSVERPDGSNFTLKIRSTKLEDSAMYFCASSSPWKDPVWEQYFGPGTRLLVL.

This chain connects TRBV27 to TRBJ1-2, with D perhaps TRBD1 (5 bases). Per the germline V gene, CDR1 is MNHEY and CDR2 is SMNVEV (reference sequence). Deletions cut 3 bases from V and 2 bases from J, with 10 bases between. The CDR3 loop spans 14 amino acids. CDR3 coding DNA: TGTGCCAGCAGTTTCTCGGGGGTAAACTATGGCTACACCTTC. Residues: CASSFSGVNYGYTF.

V usage is TRBV4-3 and J usage is TRBJ2-7; 15 bases agree with TRBD2. Germline V CDR1 and CDR2: LGHNA, YSLEER. V was pared by 3 bases and J by 3 bases, with 0 bases of the junction left unmatched. The length of the CDR3 is 15 residues. CDR3 DNA: TGCGCCAGCAGCCAGGGACTAGCGGGAGGCTACGAGCAGTACTTC. Amino acids: CASSQGLAGGYEQYF.

The gene calls are TRBV29-1 and TRBJ1-2; no clear D. Trimming left V 3 bases short and J 5 bases short, with 7 bases between. CDR1 and CDR2 from the germline V gene are SQVTM and ANQGSEA. This CDR3 has 11 residues. Here the CDR3 reads CSVEEGYGYTF. The CDR3, as DNA: TGCAGCGTTGAGGAGGGTTATGGCTACACCTTC.

This chain links TRBV19 with TRBJ2-1, with TRBD2 matching 7 bases. CDR3 length: 13 residues. Germline values: CDR1 LNHDA, CDR2 SQIVND (reference sequence). V trimming: 5 bases; J trimming: 6 bases; junction bases outside the gene matches: 4. The CDR3 nucleotides are TGTGCCAGTAGTCCCGGACTAGTCAATGAGCAGTTCTTC. Translating it yields CASSPGLVNEQFF.

The V gene is TRBV5-1, the J gene TRBJ2-1; 12 bases are shared with TRBD2. The CDR3 has 13 amino acids. Trimming at V came to 8 bases and at J to 8 bases, leaving 5 bases not matched to a gene. CDR1 and CDR2 from the germline V gene are SGHRS and YFSETQ. DNA of the CDR3: TGCGCCAGTGTTCTAGCGGGGGGGCATGAGCAGTTCTTC. As protein: CASVLAGGHEQFF.

Of note for this clone: At one end, the junction sequence differs from germline, possibly due to a read error. This chain links TRBV10-1 with TRBJ2-5; 7 bases align to TRBD1. This CDR3 is built from 13 residues. The germline gives CDR1 WNHNN, CDR2 SYGVQD (reference sequence). The CDR3 loop is CASSRDSQEAQYF. The DNA of the CDR3 is TGCGCCAGCAGTAGGGACAGTCAAGAGGCCCAGTACTTC.

This clone was detected once. The chain has TRBV19 and TRBJ1-1, with 7 bases fitting TRBD1. Germline V CDR1 and CDR2: LNHDA, SQIVND (reference sequence). The trim removed 5 bases at V and 7 bases at J, leaving 10 bases unmatched. This CDR3 is built from 14 residues. The CDR3 region has the DNA TGTGCCAGTAGTCTCCACAGGGGCAGAGATGAAGCTTTCTTT. Translation: CASSLHRGRDEAFF.

Regarding this clone: The same CDR3 arises from other DNA sequences in this sample as well. The chain recombines TRBV18 with TRBJ2-7, with 8 bases fitting TRBD2. The CDR3 totals 15 residues. Trimming cost V 2 bases and J 0 bases; bases outside gene matches: 3. Germline CDR1 and CDR2: KGHSH and LQKENI. The CDR3 region is CASSPGAGGSYEQYF. CDR3 DNA: TGTGCCAGCTCACCAGGGGCGGGGGGCTCCTACGAGCAGTACTTC.

This rearrangement joins TRBV10-3 to TRBJ2-7; possibly TRBD1 for D (6 bases). The CDR3 totals 15 residues. V lost 2 bases and J 5 bases, leaving 16 bases between the germline ends. Germline V gives CDR1 ENHRY, CDR2 SYGVKD. DNA for the CDR3: TGTGCCATCAGTGAGCCCCCCAGGGGCGACCACGAGCAGTACTTC. It is translated as CAISEPPRGDHEQYF.

The rearrangement joins TRBV7-6 to TRBJ2-1, with 9 positions matching TRBD2. V lost 5 bases to trimming and J lost 7 bases; unmatched junction nucleotides: 12. This CDR3 has 16 amino acids. Germline V CDR1 and CDR2: SGHVS, FNYEAQ. The CDR3 DNA reads TGTGCCAGCAGCCCCCGCTGGCGGGGGGGCCCTAATGAGCAGTTCTTC. Its protein product is CASSPRWRGGPNEQFF. Full variable domain (outside the CDR3, taken from reference TRBV7-6 and TRBJ2-1): GAGVSQSPRYKVTKRGQDVALRCDPISGHVSLYWYRQALGQGPEFLTYFNYEAQQDKSGLPNDRFSAERPEGSISTLTIQRTEQRDSAMYRCASSPRWRGGPNEQFFGPGTRLTVL.